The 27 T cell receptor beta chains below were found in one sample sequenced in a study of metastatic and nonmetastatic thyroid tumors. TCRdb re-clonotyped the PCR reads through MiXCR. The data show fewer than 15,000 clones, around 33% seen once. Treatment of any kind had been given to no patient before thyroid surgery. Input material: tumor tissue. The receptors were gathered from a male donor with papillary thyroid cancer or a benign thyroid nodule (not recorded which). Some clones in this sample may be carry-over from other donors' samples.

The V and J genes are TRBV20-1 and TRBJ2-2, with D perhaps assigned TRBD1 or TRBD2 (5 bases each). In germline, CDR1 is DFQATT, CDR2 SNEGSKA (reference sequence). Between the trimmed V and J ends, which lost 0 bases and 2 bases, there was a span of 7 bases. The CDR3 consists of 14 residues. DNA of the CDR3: TGCAGTGCTAGAGATGGGGGAAACACCGGGGAGCTGTTTTTT. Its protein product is CSARDGGNTGELFF.

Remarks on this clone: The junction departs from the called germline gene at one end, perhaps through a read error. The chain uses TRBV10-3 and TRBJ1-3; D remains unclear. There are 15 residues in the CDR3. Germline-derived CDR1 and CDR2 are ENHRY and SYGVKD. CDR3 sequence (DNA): TGTGCCATCGGAAGACTGGGCGGCTCTGGATACACCATATATTTT. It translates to CAIGRLGGSGYTIYF.

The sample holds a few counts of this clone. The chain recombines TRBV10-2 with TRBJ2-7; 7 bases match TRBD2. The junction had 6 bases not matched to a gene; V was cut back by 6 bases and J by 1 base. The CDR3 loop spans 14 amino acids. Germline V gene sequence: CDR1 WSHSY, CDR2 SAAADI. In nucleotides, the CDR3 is TGCGCCAGCAGAGGGTCTAGCGGTTCCTACGAGCAGTACTTC. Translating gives CASRGSSGSYEQYF.

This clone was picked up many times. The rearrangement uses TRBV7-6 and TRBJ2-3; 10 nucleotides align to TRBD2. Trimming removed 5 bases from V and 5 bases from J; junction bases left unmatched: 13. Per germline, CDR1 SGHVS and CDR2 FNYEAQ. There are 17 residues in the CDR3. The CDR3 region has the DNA TGTGCCAGCAGCCGGGGGGCCACTAGCGGGACGAGAGATACGCAGTATTTT. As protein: CASSRGATSGTRDTQYF. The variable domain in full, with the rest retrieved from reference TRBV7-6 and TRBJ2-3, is GAGVSQSPRYKVTKRGQDVALRCDPISGHVSLYWYRQALGQGPEFLTYFNYEAQQDKSGLPNDRFSAERPEGSISTLTIQRTEQRDSAMYRCASSRGATSGTRDTQYFGPGTRLTVL.

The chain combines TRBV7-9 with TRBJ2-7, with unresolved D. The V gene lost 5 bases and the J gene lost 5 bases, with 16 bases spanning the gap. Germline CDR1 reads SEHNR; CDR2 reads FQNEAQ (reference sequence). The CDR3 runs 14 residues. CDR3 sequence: CASSLTFSTDEQYF. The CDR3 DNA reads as TGTGCCAGCAGCCTAACCTTTTCGACGGACGAGCAGTACTTC. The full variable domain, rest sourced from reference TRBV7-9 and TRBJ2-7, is DTGVSQNPRHKITKRGQNVTFRCDPISEHNRLYWYRQTLGQGPEFLTYFQNEAQLEKSRLLSDRFSAERPKGSFSTLEIQRTEQGDSAMYLCASSLTFSTDEQYFGPGTRLTVT.

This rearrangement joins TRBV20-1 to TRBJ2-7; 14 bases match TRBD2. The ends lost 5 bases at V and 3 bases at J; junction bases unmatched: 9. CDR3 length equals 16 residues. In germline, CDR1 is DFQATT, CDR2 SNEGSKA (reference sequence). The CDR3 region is CSALDSGLAGGYEQYF. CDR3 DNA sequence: TGCAGTGCTTTAGACAGCGGACTAGCGGGGGGCTACGAGCAGTACTTC.

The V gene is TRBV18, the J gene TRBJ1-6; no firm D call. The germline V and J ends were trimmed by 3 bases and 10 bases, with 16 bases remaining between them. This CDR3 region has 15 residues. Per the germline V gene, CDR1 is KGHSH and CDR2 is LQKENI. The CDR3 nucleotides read TGTGCCAGCTCACCTGTATTCGGTCGAGGCTCACCCCTCCACTTT. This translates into CASSPVFGRGSPLHF.

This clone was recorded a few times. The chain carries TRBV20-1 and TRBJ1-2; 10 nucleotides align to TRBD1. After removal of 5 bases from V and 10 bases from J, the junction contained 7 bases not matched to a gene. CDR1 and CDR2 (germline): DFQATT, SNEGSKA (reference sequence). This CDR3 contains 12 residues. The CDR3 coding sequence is TGCAGTGCTGAACCGGGACAGGGGTACTACACCTTC. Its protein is CSAEPGQGYYTF.

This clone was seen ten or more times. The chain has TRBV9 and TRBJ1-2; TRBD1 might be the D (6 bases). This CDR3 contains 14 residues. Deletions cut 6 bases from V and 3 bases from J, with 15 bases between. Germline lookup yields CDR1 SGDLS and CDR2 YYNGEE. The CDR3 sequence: CASTKNRDYYGYTF. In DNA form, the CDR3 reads TGTGCCAGCACCAAAAACAGGGATTACTATGGCTACACCTTC. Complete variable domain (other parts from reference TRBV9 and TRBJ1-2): DSGVTQTPKHLITATGQRVTLRCSPRSGDLSVYWYQQSLDQGLQFLIQYYNGEERAKGNILERFSAQQFPDLHSELNLSSLELGDSALYFCASTKNRDYYGYTFGSGTRLTVV.

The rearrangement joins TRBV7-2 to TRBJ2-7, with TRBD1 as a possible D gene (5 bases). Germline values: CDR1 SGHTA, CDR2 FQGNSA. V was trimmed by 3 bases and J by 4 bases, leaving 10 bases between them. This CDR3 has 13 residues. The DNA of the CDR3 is TGTGCCAGCAGCTTCGACAGAGATTACGAGCAGTACTTC. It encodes CASSFDRDYEQYF.

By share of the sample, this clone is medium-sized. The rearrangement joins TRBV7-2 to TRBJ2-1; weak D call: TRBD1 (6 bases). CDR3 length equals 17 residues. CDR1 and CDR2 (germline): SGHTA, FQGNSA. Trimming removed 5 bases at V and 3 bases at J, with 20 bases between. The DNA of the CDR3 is TGTGCCAGCAGCCCACCAACAGGGTCTTTTGGCTACAATGAGCAGTTCTTC. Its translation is CASSPPTGSFGYNEQFF.

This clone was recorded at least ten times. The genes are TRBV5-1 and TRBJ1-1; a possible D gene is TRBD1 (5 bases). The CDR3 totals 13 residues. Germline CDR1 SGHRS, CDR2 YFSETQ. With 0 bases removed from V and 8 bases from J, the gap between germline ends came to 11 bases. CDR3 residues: CASSLGTPGEAFF. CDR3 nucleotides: TGCGCCAGCAGCTTGGGGACACCGGGAGAAGCTTTCTTT.

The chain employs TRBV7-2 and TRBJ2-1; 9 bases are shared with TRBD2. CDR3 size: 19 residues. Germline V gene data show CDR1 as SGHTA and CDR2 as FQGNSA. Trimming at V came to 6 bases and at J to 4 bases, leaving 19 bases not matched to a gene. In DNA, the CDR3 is TGTGCCAGCAGAAGAGGGGGACTAGCATCTAAGTTGGTATACAATGAGCAGTTCTTC. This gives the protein CASRRGGLASKLVYNEQFF.

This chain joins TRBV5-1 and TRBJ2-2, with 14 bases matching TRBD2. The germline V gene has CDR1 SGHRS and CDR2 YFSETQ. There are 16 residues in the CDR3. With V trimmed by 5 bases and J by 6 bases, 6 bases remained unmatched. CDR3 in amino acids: CASSEGLAGDAGELFF. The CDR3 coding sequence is TGCGCCAGCAGTGAGGGACTAGCGGGAGATGCCGGGGAGCTGTTTTTT.

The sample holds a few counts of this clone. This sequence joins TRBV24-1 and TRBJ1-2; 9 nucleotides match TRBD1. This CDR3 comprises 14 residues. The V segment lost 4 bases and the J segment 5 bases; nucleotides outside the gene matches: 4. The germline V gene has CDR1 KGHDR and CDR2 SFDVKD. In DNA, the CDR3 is TGTGCCACCAGTGAACCGGGACAGGGATATGGCTACACCTTC. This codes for CATSEPGQGYGYTF.

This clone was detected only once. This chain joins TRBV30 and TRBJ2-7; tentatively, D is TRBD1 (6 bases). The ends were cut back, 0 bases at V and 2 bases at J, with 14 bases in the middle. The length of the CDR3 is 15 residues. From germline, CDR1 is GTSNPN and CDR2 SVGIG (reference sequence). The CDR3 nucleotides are TGTGCCTGGAGTGTGGGGGCCGTTGGGGCCTACGAGCAGTACTTC. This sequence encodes CAWSVGAVGAYEQYF.

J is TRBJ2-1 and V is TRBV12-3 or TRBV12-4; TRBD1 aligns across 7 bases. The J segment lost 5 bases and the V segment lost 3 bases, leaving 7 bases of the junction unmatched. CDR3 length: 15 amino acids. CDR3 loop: CASSFRDSRNNEQFF. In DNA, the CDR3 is TGTGCCAGCAGTTTTCGGGACAGCCGAAACAATGAGCAGTTCTTC.

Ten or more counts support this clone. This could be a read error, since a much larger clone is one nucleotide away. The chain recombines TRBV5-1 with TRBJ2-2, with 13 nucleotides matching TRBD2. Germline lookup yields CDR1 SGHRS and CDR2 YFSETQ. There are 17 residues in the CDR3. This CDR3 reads CASREGTSGTNTGELSF. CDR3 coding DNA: TGCGCCAGCAGGGAAGGGACTAGCGGGACGAACACCGGGGAGCTGTCTTTT.

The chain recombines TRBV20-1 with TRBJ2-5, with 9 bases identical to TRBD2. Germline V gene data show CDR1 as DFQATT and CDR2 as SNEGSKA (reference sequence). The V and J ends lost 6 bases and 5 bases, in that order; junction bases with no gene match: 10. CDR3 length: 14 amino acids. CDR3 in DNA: TGCAGTGCCGCGCGGGGGGGCCTTAGGGAGACCCAGTACTTC. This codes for CSAARGGLRETQYF.

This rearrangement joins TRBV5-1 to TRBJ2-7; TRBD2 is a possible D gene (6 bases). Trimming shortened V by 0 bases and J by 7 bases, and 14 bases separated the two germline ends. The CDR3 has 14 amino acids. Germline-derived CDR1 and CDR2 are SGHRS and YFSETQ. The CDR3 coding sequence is TGCGCCAGCAGCTTGGAGGGCGGAGGGCTTGAGCAGTACTTC. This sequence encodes CASSLEGGGLEQYF.

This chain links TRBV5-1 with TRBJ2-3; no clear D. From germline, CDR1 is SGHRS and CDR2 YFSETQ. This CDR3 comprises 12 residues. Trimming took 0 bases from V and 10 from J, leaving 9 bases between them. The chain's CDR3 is CASSLEVEAQYF. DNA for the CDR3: TGCGCCAGCAGCTTGGAGGTGGAAGCGCAGTATTTT.

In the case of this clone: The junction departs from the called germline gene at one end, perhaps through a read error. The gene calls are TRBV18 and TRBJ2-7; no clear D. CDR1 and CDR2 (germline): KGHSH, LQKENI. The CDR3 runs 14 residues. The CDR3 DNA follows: TGTGCCAGCTCACCCAGCAGCCGAACCTACGAACAGTACTTC. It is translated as CASSPSSRTYEQYF.

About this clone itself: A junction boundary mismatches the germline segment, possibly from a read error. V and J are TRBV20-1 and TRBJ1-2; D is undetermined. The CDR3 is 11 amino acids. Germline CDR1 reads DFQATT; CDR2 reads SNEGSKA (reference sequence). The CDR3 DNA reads TGCAGTGCTAGGGACTTCTCTGGCTACTCCTTC. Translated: CSARDFSGYSF.

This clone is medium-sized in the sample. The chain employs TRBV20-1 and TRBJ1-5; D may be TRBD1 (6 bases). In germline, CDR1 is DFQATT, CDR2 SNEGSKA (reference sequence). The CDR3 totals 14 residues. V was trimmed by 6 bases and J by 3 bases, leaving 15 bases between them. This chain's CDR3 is CSAGARGNNQPQHF. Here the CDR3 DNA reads TGCAGTGCCGGGGCCAGGGGAAACAATCAGCCCCAGCATTTT.

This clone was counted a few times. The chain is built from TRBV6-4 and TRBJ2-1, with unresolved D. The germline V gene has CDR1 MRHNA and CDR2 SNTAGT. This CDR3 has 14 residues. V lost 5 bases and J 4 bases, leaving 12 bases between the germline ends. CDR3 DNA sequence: TGTGCCAGCAGTCCCCGGGCGGAGTACAATGAGCAGTTCTTC. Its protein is CASSPRAEYNEQFF.

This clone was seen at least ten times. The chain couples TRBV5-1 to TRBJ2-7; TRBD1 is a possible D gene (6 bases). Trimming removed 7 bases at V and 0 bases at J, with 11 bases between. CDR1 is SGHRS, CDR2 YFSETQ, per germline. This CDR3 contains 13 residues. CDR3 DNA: TGCGCCAGCTGGGAACAGGGCTCCTACGAGCAGTACTTC. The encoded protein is CASWEQGSYEQYF.

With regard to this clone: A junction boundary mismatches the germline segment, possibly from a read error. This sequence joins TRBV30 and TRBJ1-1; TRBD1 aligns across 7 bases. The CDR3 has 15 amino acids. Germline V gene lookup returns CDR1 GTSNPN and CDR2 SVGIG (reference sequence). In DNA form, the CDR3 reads TGTGCCTGGAGTGGACAGGGAGTGTTGAACACTGAAGCTTCCTTT. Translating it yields CAWSGQGVLNTEASF. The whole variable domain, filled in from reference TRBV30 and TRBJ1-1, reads SQTIHQWPATLVQPVGSPLSLECTVEGTSNPNLYWYRQAAGRGLQLLFYSVGIGQISSEVPQNLSASRPQDRQFILSSKKLLLSDSGFYLCAWSGQGVLNTEASFGQGTRLTVV.